The next 28 T cell receptor beta chains were all read from a single sample in a study of radiation and T cells in renal cell carcinoma (dated by TCRdb to the early 2020s). The library was prepared using the immunoSEQ multiplex PCR assay. Drawn from immuneACCESS, this table holds only the in-frame rearrangements with V and J called that TCRdb kept. Clones are partly lost; checked studies trace under half to an unresolved V gene and leave the rest unexplained. Counted in this sample were about 74,000 clones; approximately 90% of them appeared once. Of the sample, over 5.5% falls within the top ten clones. The time point tag for this specimen amounts to: blood 4 weeks post-SBRT, at nephrectomy. The sample's treatment or condition label is to be understood as: 15 Gy SBRT to primary tumor, nephrectomy 4 weeks later. Sequencing used blood, obtained from a patient whose treatment included radiotherapy and nephrectomy. The source of these receptors is a woman in her 70s with renal cell carcinoma.

The genes are TRBV5-4 and TRBJ1-2; 7 nucleotides match TRBD1. J lost 5 bases, V lost 4 bases, and 8 bases had no gene match. The CDR3 totals 14 residues. CDR1 SGHNT and CDR2 YYREEE come from the germline V gene (reference sequence). CDR3 sequence: CASSQGGAGYGYTF. The CDR3 DNA follows: TGTGCCAGCAGCCAAGGGGGCGCAGGGTATGGCTACACCTTC.

The CDR3 loop is CAWSDGQGYEQYF. CDR3 nucleotide sequence: TGTGCCTGGAGTGATGGACAGGGCTACGAGCAGTACTTC. The rearrangement links TRBV30 to TRBJ2-7; 8 bases are a match to TRBD1. With 1 base clipped from V and 3 bases from J, the junction kept 2 bases outside the gene matches. CDR1 and CDR2 (germline): GTSNPN, SVGIG (reference sequence). This CDR3 is built from 13 residues.

Details on this clone: This same CDR3 is encoded by further DNA sequences in the sample. The rearrangement links TRBV28 to TRBJ1-2; D uncertain. Deletions cut 3 bases from V and 0 bases from J, with 5 bases between. Per germline, CDR1 MDHEN and CDR2 SYDVKM. CDR3 length: 13 residues. CDR3 coding DNA: TGTGCCAGCAGTTTCTCGACTAACTATGGCTACACCTTC. Protein product: CASSFSTNYGYTF.

The rearrangement uses TRBV19 and TRBJ2-2; D gene ambiguous. Trimming removed 2 bases at V and 5 bases at J, with 6 bases between. The CDR3 spans 13 residues. Germline CDR1 and CDR2: LNHDA and SQIVND (reference sequence). CDR3 amino acids: CASSISVTGELFF. In DNA, the CDR3 is TGTGCCAGTAGTATATCAGTAACCGGGGAGCTGTTTTTT.

This chain joins TRBV6-1 and TRBJ2-7; 8 bases map to TRBD1. V lost 8 bases and J lost 4; bases outside the gene matches: 13. The CDR3 spans 15 residues. Germline assignment: CDR1 MNHNS and CDR2 SASEGT. Here the CDR3 reads CASPSRTGFQYEQYF. The CDR3 coding sequence is TGTGCCAGCCCATCCAGGACAGGGTTTCAATACGAGCAGTACTTC.

This clone turned up a few times. The genes are TRBV7-6 and TRBJ1-1; a possible D gene is TRBD1 (5 bases). This CDR3 has 14 residues. From germline, CDR1 is SGHVS and CDR2 FNYEAQ. Trimming left V 1 base short and J 4 bases short, with 10 bases between. The CDR3 DNA reads TGTGCCAGCAGCTTAGGGACTCAGGGCACTGAAGCTTTCTTT. It codes for CASSLGTQGTEAFF.

CDR3 in amino acids: CASSTRGGGQPQHF. The CDR3 DNA reads TGTGCCAGCAGTACCCGGGGCGGGGGTCAGCCCCAGCATTTT. This rearrangement joins TRBV28 to TRBJ1-5; TRBD1 might be the D (5 bases). V was trimmed by 5 bases and J by 6 bases, leaving 14 bases between them. Germline values: CDR1 MDHEN, CDR2 SYDVKM. This CDR3 spans 14 amino acids.

This clone was counted a few times. The gene calls are TRBV5-4 and TRBJ1-6; D is unclear. V lost 3 bases and J 14 bases, leaving 18 bases between the germline ends. The CDR3 contains 14 residues. Per germline, CDR1 SGHNT and CDR2 YYREEE (reference sequence). As DNA, the CDR3 is TGTGCCAGCAGCTCCGAAACTAAAGGAAGTTCCCTCCACTTT. Translating gives CASSSETKGSSLHF.

This clone was counted only a few times. The rearrangement links TRBV30 to TRBJ2-7; the D gene is possibly TRBD1 (5 bases). The V and J ends lost 2 bases and 6 bases respectively, with 20 bases between them. Germline values: CDR1 GTSNPN, CDR2 SVGIG (reference sequence). There are 15 residues in the CDR3. CDR3 DNA sequence: TGTGCCTGGAGTACGCGAGTGGGGCGCTTAATCGAGCAGTACTTC. It encodes CAWSTRVGRLIEQYF.

V and J are TRBV5-5 and TRBJ1-1; tentatively, D is TRBD1 (6 bases). This CDR3 is built from 15 residues. Germline V gives CDR1 SGHKS, CDR2 YYEKEE (reference sequence). The ends were cut back, 0 bases at V and 6 bases at J, with 15 bases in the middle. Here the CDR3 DNA reads TGTGCCAGCAGCTTGGAGTACGGGACAATTGCTGAAGCTTTCTTT. Protein product: CASSLEYGTIAEAFF.

The chain joins TRBV13 to TRBJ2-1, with D possibly TRBD2 on 7 matching bases. V gave up 7 bases and J gave up 7 bases, with 20 bases separating them. The CDR3 runs 15 residues. Germline V gene data show CDR1 as PRHDT and CDR2 as FYEKMQ (reference sequence). This CDR3 reads CASTPGAGVRNEQFF. In DNA form, the CDR3 reads TGTGCCAGCACGCCGGGGGCGGGAGTGCGGAATGAGCAGTTCTTC. Full variable domain (missing parts from reference TRBV13 and TRBJ2-1): AAGVIQSPRHLIKEKRETATLKCYPIPRHDTVYWYQQGPGQDPQFLISFYEKMQSDKGSIPDRFSAQQFSDYHSELNMSSLELGDSALYFCASTPGAGVRNEQFFGPGTRLTVL.

V is TRBV27 and J is TRBJ1-4; possible D gene TRBD1, 6 bases. Germline assignment: CDR1 MNHEY and CDR2 SMNVEV (reference sequence). CDR3 size: 12 residues. The ends were cut back, 7 bases at V and 8 bases at J, with 11 bases in the middle. The CDR3 DNA reads TGTGCCAGCACCACAGGGAAGGAAAAACTGTTTTTT. Translation gives CASTTGKEKLFF.

The rearrangement uses TRBV13 and TRBJ2-7; D might be TRBD2 (5 bases). In germline, CDR1 is PRHDT, CDR2 FYEKMQ (reference sequence). V was pared by 5 bases and J by 2 bases, with 7 bases between. This CDR3 region has 12 residues. CDR3 loop: CASSRGAYEQYF. CDR3 nucleotide sequence: TGTGCCAGCAGCCGGGGAGCCTACGAGCAGTACTTC. Full variable domain (missing parts from reference TRBV13 and TRBJ2-7): AAGVIQSPRHLIKEKRETATLKCYPIPRHDTVYWYQQGPGQDPQFLISFYEKMQSDKGSIPDRFSAQQFSDYHSELNMSSLELGDSALYFCASSRGAYEQYFGPGTRLTVT.

This chain links TRBV30 with TRBJ1-6; 7 bases align to TRBD1. The J segment lost 0 bases and the V segment lost 3 bases, leaving 11 bases of the junction unmatched. CDR3 length: 18 amino acids. Per the germline V gene, CDR1 is GTSNPN and CDR2 is SVGIG (reference sequence). The CDR3 DNA follows: TGTGCCTGGAGCGTAAACAGGGGAACTAGCTCCTATAATTCACCCCTCCACTTT. Translating gives CAWSVNRGTSSYNSPLHF.

The J gene is TRBJ2-2, the V gene TRBV6-5, with D tentatively TRBD1 (5 bases). Trimming cost V 8 bases and J 4 bases, with 8 bases left between them. Germline V CDR1 and CDR2: MNHEY, SVGAGI. The CDR3 totals 12 residues. The CDR3 is CASADSTGELFF. The CDR3 DNA reads TGTGCCAGCGCCGACAGCACCGGGGAGCTGTTTTTT.

J is TRBJ2-1 and V is TRBV7-9; 8 bases map to TRBD2. After removal of 1 base from V and 4 bases from J, the junction contained 3 bases not matched to a gene. The CDR3 totals 15 residues. Germline CDR1 SEHNR, CDR2 FQNEAQ (reference sequence). CDR3 region: CASSLGSGGYNEQFF. DNA for the CDR3: TGTGCCAGCAGCTTAGGGAGCGGGGGTTACAATGAGCAGTTCTTC.

This chain joins TRBV2 and TRBJ2-1, with 12 bases identical to TRBD2. Germline lookup yields CDR1 SNHLY and CDR2 FYNNEI. The CDR3 totals 15 residues. The J segment lost 8 bases and the V segment lost 6 bases, leaving 8 bases of the junction unmatched. CDR3 DNA sequence: TGTGCCAGCAGGCTACTAGCGGGGGGTGGGGATGAGCAGTTCTTC. Encoded protein: CASRLLAGGGDEQFF. Supplemented by reference TRBV2 and TRBJ2-1, the full variable domain reads EPEVTQTPSHQVTQMGQEVILRCVPISNHLYFYWYRQILGQKVEFLVSFYNNEISEKSEIFDDQFSVERPDGSNFTLKIRSTKLEDSAMYFCASRLLAGGGDEQFFGPGTRLTVL.

The chain uses TRBV18 and TRBJ1-1; D not resolved. V dropped 1 base and J dropped 1 base, with 10 bases sitting between them. Germline lookup yields CDR1 KGHSH and CDR2 LQKENI. The CDR3 runs 15 residues. CDR3 coding DNA: TGTGCCAGCTCACCACGCCCAATCGGGAACACTGAAGCTTTCTTT. It codes for CASSPRPIGNTEAFF.

The chain employs TRBV28 and TRBJ1-3; TRBD1 is a possible D gene (5 bases). From germline, CDR1 is MDHEN and CDR2 SYDVKM. The CDR3 totals 13 residues. Trimming left V 6 bases short and J 4 bases short, with 10 bases between. DNA of the CDR3: TGTGCCAGCAGAAGGGGACCAGGAAACACCATATATTTT. Translating gives CASRRGPGNTIYF.

This rearrangement joins TRBV18 to TRBJ1-2; D uncertain. The CDR3 covers 13 residues. The V and J ends lost 4 bases and 3 bases respectively, with 9 bases between them. CDR1 is KGHSH, CDR2 LQKENI, per germline. The CDR3 DNA follows: TGTGCCAGCTCACAACAGCGGGACTATGGCTACACCTTC. Its protein is CASSQQRDYGYTF.

The chain recombines TRBV5-6 with TRBJ1-6, with no clear D. The V end lost 1 base, the J end lost 9 bases, and 5 bases lay between the germline ends. The CDR3 covers 12 residues. CDR1 and CDR2 (germline): SGHDT, YYEEEE. This chain's CDR3 is CASSLSLSPLHF. CDR3 bases: TGTGCCAGCAGCTTGTCTCTTTCACCCCTCCACTTT.

The chain has TRBV9 and TRBJ1-2; D not resolved. This CDR3 is built from 15 residues. Trimming took 2 bases from V and 5 from J, leaving 16 bases between them. CDR1 is SGDLS, CDR2 YYNGEE, per germline. CDR3: CASSVGPDGSYGYTF. As DNA, the CDR3 is TGTGCCAGCAGCGTTGGGCCAGACGGGAGTTATGGCTACACCTTC.

V is TRBV6-5 and J is TRBJ2-7; D is undetermined. Germline V gene data show CDR1 as MNHEY and CDR2 as SVGAGI. CDR3 length: 14 residues. V shed 2 bases and J shed 1 base, with 9 bases lying between them. In DNA, the CDR3 is TGTGCCAGCAGTTACGATAGAGTATCCTACGAGCAGTACTTC. Translation: CASSYDRVSYEQYF.

The V gene is TRBV29-1, the J gene TRBJ2-2; tentatively, D is TRBD1 (5 bases). CDR3 size: 14 residues. The V end lost 6 bases, the J end lost 2 bases, and 13 bases lay between the germline ends. Germline-derived CDR1 and CDR2 are SQVTM and ANQGSEA. The chain's CDR3 is CSVRRQLNTGELFF. CDR3 DNA sequence: TGCAGCGTGAGAAGACAGCTTAACACCGGGGAGCTGTTTTTT.

Written as DNA, the CDR3 is TGTGCCAGCAGCTCGTCAGGGGGCGGGCGGACAGATACGCAGTATTTT. It translates to CASSSSGGGRTDTQYF. The chain recombines TRBV7-9 with TRBJ2-3; TRBD1 matches 8 bases. The CDR3 consists of 16 residues. The V and J ends lost 4 bases and 3 bases, in that order; junction bases with no gene match: 9. Germline V gives CDR1 SEHNR, CDR2 FQNEAQ (reference sequence).

The rearrangement links TRBV6-1 to TRBJ2-5, with 12 bases fitting TRBD2. This CDR3 region has 15 residues. Germline CDR1 reads MNHNS; CDR2 reads SASEGT. Losses at the gene ends were 6 bases for V and 5 bases for J; bases not matched to a gene: 7. The CDR3 protein is CASRASGGAWETQYF. The CDR3 DNA sequence: TGTGCCAGCAGGGCTAGCGGGGGGGCATGGGAGACCCAGTACTTC.

The chain has TRBV19 and TRBJ2-6, with a tentative D call TRBD1 (6 bases). From germline, CDR1 is LNHDA and CDR2 SQIVND (reference sequence). The V gene lost 5 bases and the J gene lost 1 base, with 9 bases spanning the gap. The CDR3 is made up of 15 amino acids. This chain's CDR3 is CASSSQGSGANVLTF. CDR3 sequence (DNA): TGTGCCAGTAGTTCCCAGGGGTCTGGGGCCAACGTCCTGACTTTC.

The chain couples TRBV6-1 to TRBJ2-3; TRBD2 aligns across 8 bases. Trimming removed 11 bases from V and 0 bases from J; junction bases left unmatched: 7. The germline gives CDR1 MNHNS, CDR2 SASEGT. The CDR3 runs to 14 residues. The CDR3 nucleotides are TGTGCCGGGAGCGGGGGACTTAGCACAGATACGCAGTATTTT. Translating it yields CAGSGGLSTDTQYF.